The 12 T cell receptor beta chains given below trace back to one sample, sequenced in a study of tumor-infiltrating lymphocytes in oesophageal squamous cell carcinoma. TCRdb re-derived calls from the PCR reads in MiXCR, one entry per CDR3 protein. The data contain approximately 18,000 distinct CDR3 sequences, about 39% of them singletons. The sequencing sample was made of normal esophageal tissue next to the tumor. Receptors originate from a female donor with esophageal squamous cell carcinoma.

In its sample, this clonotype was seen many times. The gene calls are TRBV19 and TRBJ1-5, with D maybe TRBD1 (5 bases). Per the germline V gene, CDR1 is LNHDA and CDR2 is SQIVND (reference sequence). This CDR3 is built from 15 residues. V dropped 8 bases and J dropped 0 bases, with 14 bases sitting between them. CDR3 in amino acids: CASHATDYSNQPQHF. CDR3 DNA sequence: TGTGCCAGTCATGCGACAGATTATAGCAATCAGCCCCAGCATTTT.

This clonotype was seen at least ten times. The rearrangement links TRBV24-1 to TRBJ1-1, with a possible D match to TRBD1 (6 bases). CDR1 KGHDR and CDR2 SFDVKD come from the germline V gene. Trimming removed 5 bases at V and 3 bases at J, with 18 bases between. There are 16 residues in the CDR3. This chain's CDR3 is CATSAERGAPDTEAFF. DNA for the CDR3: TGTGCCACCAGTGCCGAGAGGGGGGCGCCGGACACTGAAGCTTTCTTT.

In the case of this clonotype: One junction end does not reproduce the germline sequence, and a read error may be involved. DNA for the CDR3: TGTGCCAGCAGCTTAGGGAGTAGCGGGTCTCAAGAGACCCAGTACTTC. Residues: CASSLGSSGSQETQYF. The chain recombines TRBV5-3 with TRBJ1-1; the match to TRBD2 covers 7 bases. The J call may be faulty, since TRBJ2-5 better matches the DNA end. TRBV5-3 is flagged as an ORF with uncertain function. This CDR3 has 16 amino acids.

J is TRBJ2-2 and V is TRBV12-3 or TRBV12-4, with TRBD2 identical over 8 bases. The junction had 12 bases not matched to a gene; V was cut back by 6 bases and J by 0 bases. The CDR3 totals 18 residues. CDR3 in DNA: TGTGCCAGCAGCGGGGGTTGGGTAGCGGGAACGAACACCGGGGAGCTGTTTTTT. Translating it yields CASSGGWVAGTNTGELFF.

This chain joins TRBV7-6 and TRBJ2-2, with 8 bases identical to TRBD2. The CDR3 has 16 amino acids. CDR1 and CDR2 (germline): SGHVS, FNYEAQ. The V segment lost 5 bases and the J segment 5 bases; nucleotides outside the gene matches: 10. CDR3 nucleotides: TGTGCCAGCAGCCGAAACAGCGGGAGCGGGACCGGGGAGCTGTTTTTT. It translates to CASSRNSGSGTGELFF.

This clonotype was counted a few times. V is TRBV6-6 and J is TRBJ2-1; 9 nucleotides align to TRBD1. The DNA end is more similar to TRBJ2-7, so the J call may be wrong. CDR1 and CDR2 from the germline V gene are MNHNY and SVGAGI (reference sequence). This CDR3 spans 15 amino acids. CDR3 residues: CASSYSRDRAYEQYF. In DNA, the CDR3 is TGTGCCAGCAGTTACTCCCGGGACAGGGCCTACGAGCAGTACTTC.

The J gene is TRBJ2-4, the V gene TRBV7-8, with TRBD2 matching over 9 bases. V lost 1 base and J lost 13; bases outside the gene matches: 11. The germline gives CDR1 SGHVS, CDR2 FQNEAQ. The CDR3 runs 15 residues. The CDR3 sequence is CASSLVLAGYVEQYF. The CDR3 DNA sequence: TGTGCCAGCAGCTTAGTCCTAGCGGGATATGTTGAGCAGTACTTC.

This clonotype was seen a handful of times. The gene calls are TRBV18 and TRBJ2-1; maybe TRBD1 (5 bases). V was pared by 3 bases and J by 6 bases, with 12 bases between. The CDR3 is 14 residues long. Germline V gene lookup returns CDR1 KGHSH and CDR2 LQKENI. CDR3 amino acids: CASSPNWGGNEQFF. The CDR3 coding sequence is TGTGCCAGCTCACCCAACTGGGGCGGCAATGAGCAGTTCTTC.

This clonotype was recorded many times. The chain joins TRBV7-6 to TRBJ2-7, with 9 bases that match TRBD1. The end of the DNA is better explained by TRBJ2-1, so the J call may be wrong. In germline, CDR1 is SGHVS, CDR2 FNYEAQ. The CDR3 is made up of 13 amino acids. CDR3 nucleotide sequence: TGTGCCAGCAGCTGGGACAGGGAAAGTGAGCAGTTCTTC. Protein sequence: CASSWDRESEQFF.

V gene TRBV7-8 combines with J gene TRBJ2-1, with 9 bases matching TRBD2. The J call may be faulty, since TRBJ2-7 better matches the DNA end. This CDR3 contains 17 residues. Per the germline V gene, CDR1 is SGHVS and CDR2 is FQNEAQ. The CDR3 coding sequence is TGTGCCAGCAGCTTAAGACCAGCGGGAGGCGGTAGAAACGAGCAGTACTTC. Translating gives CASSLRPAGGGRNEQYF.

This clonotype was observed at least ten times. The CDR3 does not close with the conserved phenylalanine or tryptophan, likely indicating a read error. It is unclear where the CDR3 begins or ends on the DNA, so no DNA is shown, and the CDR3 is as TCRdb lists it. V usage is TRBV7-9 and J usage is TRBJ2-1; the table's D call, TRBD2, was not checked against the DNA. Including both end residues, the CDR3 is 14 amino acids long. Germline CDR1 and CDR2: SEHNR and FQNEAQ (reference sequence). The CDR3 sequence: CASSFGQGPLHFGN.

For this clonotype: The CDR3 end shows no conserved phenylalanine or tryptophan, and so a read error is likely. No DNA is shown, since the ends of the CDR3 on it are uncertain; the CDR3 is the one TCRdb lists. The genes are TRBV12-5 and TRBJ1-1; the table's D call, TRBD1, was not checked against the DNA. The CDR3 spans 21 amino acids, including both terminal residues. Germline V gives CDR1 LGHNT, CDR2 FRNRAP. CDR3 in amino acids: CASGLPVPVGATQTMSSTSGQ.